The rows below give T cell receptor beta chains drawn from one sample of a study of radiation and T cells in renal cell carcinoma. The method was immunoSEQ multiplex PCR; TCRdb's version includes in-frame clones alone and lacks a portion of them. The repertoire holds roughly 160,000 clones, around 89% seen once, with 11% in the top ten. This sample comprised blood, obtained from a patient whose treatment included radiotherapy and nephrectomy. These receptors were taken from a woman in her forties or fifties with renal cell carcinoma. Both conserved end residues are part of each CDR3.

V gene: TRBV7-9
J gene: TRBJ1-1
CDR3 protein: CASSLPPLNTEAFF

V gene: TRBV5-1
J gene: TRBJ2-5
CDR3 protein: CASSLQASGGKETQYF

V gene: TRBV5-4
J gene: TRBJ1-2
CDR3 protein: CASSLFLEANYGYTF

V gene: TRBV29-1
J gene: TRBJ2-3
CDR3 protein: CSVGGLRAADTQYF

V gene: TRBV7-8
J gene: TRBJ1-5
CDR3 protein: CASSQLAQGANQPQHF

V gene: TRBV18
J gene: TRBJ2-7
CDR3 protein: CASSPGQGLGEQYF

V gene: TRBV7-9
J gene: TRBJ1-1
CDR3 protein: CASSSAGQGDTEAFF

V gene: TRBV18
J gene: TRBJ1-2
CDR3 protein: CASSQGRQGNGYTF

V gene: TRBV6-1
J gene: TRBJ1-2
CDR3 protein: CASRGQGRNYGYTF

V gene: TRBV5-5
J gene: TRBJ2-1
CDR3 protein: CASSLTFAGVVLWEQFF

V gene: TRBV19
J gene: TRBJ2-1
CDR3 protein: CASRGQRKSYNEQFF

V gene: TRBV19
J gene: TRBJ2-5
CDR3 protein: CASSIGGLAGSSPQETQYF

V gene: TRBV7-9
J gene: TRBJ2-7
CDR3 protein: CASSLSRGDSQYEQYF

V gene: TRBV29-1
J gene: TRBJ2-3
CDR3 protein: CSVARTDTQYF

V gene: TRBV14
J gene: TRBJ2-1
CDR3 protein: CASSGGRGRYNEQFF

V gene: TRBV5-1
J gene: TRBJ2-2
CDR3 protein: CASSPQGTGELFF

V gene: TRBV7-7
J gene: TRBJ2-3
CDR3 protein: CASTVAPEGQTWTDTQYF

V gene: TRBV29-1
J gene: TRBJ1-1
CDR3 protein: CSVWGRVSDTEAFF

V gene: TRBV6-5
J gene: TRBJ2-7
CDR3 protein: CASSYIGGSYEQYF

V gene: TRBV7-8
J gene: TRBJ2-1
CDR3 protein: CASSLGGSKQFF

V gene: TRBV7-9
J gene: TRBJ2-7
CDR3 protein: CASSLGGSPYEQYF

V gene: TRBV7-7
J gene: TRBJ2-5
CDR3 protein: CASSPTGVGETQYF

V gene: TRBV11-2
J gene: TRBJ2-1
CDR3 protein: CASSSVGQSYNEQFF

V gene: TRBV9
J gene: TRBJ2-3
CDR3 protein: CASSVRGQRTDTQYF

V gene: TRBV18
J gene: TRBJ1-1
CDR3 protein: CASSPIQGATNTEAFF

V gene: TRBV5-4
J gene: TRBJ2-5
CDR3 protein: CASSVSRGGETQYF

V gene: TRBV2
J gene: TRBJ2-1
CDR3 protein: CASNRERGGPYNEQFF

V gene: TRBV11-2
J gene: TRBJ2-1
CDR3 protein: CASSPRTARSSYNEQFF

V gene: TRBV23-1
J gene: TRBJ2-7
CDR3 protein: CASSPDRSSYEQYF

V gene: TRBV5-1
J gene: TRBJ2-3
CDR3 protein: CASSLTTDTQYF

V gene: TRBV5-1
J gene: TRBJ1-2
CDR3 protein: CASSPGDRQIYGYTF

V gene: TRBV9
J gene: TRBJ1-2
CDR3 protein: CASSVGPRDGYTF

V gene: TRBV2
J gene: TRBJ2-1
CDR3 protein: CASSDYSGGPYNEQFF

V gene: TRBV5-1
J gene: TRBJ2-7
CDR3 protein: CASSPGGTGYHGQYF